The 25 T cell receptor beta chains given below trace back to one sample, sequenced in a study of CD8+ T cells in alopecia areata. Treatment described: oral pan-JAK inhibitor, 5-10 mg twice daily. cDNA serving as the sequencing template came from extracted, reverse transcribed RNA. The repertoire was sequenced with immunoSEQ multiplex PCR; TCRdb's copy has only in-frame clones and lacks some. The sample includes about 140,000 clones, about 85% of them seen just once. The specimen comprised CD8+ T cells sorted from blood, sampled at week 4, from a patient treated with tofacitinib. These receptors came from a human donor with alopecia areata.

This clone was picked up a small number of times. This same CDR3 is encoded by further DNA sequences in the sample. V usage is TRBV29-1 and J usage is TRBJ2-7; D is possibly TRBD1 or TRBD2 (6 bases each). Germline V gene lookup returns CDR1 SQVTM and CDR2 ANQGSEA. With 3 bases removed from V and 7 bases from J, the gap between germline ends came to 10 bases. The CDR3 spans 11 residues. CDR3: CSVDRGGEQYF. The CDR3 DNA follows: TGCAGCGTTGACAGGGGAGGTGAGCAGTACTTC.

V and J are TRBV30 and TRBJ2-2; D unresolved. V lost 3 bases, J lost 4 bases, and 6 bases lay in between. Per germline, CDR1 GTSNPN and CDR2 SVGIG (reference sequence). The CDR3 totals 12 residues. The CDR3 DNA follows: TGTGCCTGGAGAGAGAGCACCGGGGAGCTGTTTTTT. It codes for CAWRESTGELFF.

This sequence joins TRBV4-1 and TRBJ2-5, with D possibly matching TRBD1 (6 bases). From germline, CDR1 is MGHRA and CDR2 YSYEKL. The ends were cut back, 4 bases at V and 3 bases at J, with 12 bases in the middle. This CDR3 region has 14 residues. The CDR3 protein is CASSPGHLEETQYF. CDR3 sequence (DNA): TGCGCCAGCAGCCCGGGACACCTCGAAGAGACCCAGTACTTC.

V gene TRBV27 combines with J gene TRBJ2-7; D unclear. The V end lost 3 bases, the J end lost 2 bases, and 11 bases lay between the germline ends. Germline lookup yields CDR1 MNHEY and CDR2 SMNVEV (reference sequence). This CDR3 contains 14 residues. In nucleotides, the CDR3 is TGTGCCAGCAGTTTCGGGCAGCTTCCCTACGAGCAGTACTTC. Translation gives CASSFGQLPYEQYF.

CDR3 in amino acids: CASSLEGQISEQYF. CDR3 nucleotide sequence: TGTGCCAGCAGCTTGGAGGGTCAGATCTCCGAGCAGTACTTC. V usage is TRBV5-6 and J usage is TRBJ2-7; D remains unclear. The CDR3 has 14 amino acids. Germline assignment: CDR1 SGHDT and CDR2 YYEEEE. V was clipped by 0 bases and J by 6 bases, with 13 bases between them.

This chain joins TRBV6-5 and TRBJ1-5, with D tentatively TRBD1 (5 bases). The CDR3 extends over 13 amino acids. Germline assignment: CDR1 MNHEY and CDR2 SVGAGI. V lost 4 bases and J 3 bases, leaving 7 bases between the germline ends. In nucleotides, the CDR3 is TGTGCCAGCAGTTCGGGGGTCAATCAGCCCCAGCATTTT. Its translation: CASSSGVNQPQHF.

CDR3 sequence reads: CASSLYGTGNTGELFF. CDR3 nucleotide sequence: TGTGCCAGCAGCTTATACGGGACTGGCAACACCGGGGAGCTGTTTTTT. V and J are TRBV7-3 and TRBJ2-2; tentatively, D is TRBD2 (6 bases). The CDR3 totals 16 residues. Trimming removed 2 bases from V and 2 bases from J, with 12 bases in between. The germline V gene encodes CDR1 SGHTA and CDR2 FQGTGA.

The chain links TRBV30 to TRBJ2-1; 12 positions agree with TRBD2. This CDR3 comprises 14 residues. Per germline, CDR1 GTSNPN and CDR2 SVGIG (reference sequence). The V and J ends lost 3 bases and 8 bases, in that order; junction bases with no gene match: 5. This CDR3 reads CAWSASGGVDEQFF. CDR3 nucleotide sequence: TGTGCCTGGAGCGCTAGCGGGGGGGTCGATGAGCAGTTCTTC.

The genes are TRBV7-3 and TRBJ2-3, with 7 bases that match TRBD2. The CDR3 has 16 residues. The ends lost 5 bases at V and 4 bases at J; junction bases unmatched: 12. Germline CDR1 SGHTA, CDR2 FQGTGA. CDR3 nucleotide sequence: TGTGCCAGCAGCGACCTCGGGCGGGAGCTCGCAGATACGCAGTATTTT. This codes for CASSDLGRELADTQYF.

J is TRBJ2-6 and V is TRBV27, with D unclear. Per the germline V gene, CDR1 is MNHEY and CDR2 is SMNVEV (reference sequence). The CDR3 is made up of 13 amino acids. V was pared by 3 bases and J by 0 bases, with 0 bases between. CDR3 coding DNA: TGTGCCAGCAGTTTCTCTGGGGCCAACGTCCTGACTTTC. Protein sequence: CASSFSGANVLTF.

The chain uses TRBV5-4 and TRBJ2-7, with D possibly being TRBD1 or TRBD2 (5 bases each). The germline V gene encodes CDR1 SGHNT and CDR2 YYREEE (reference sequence). V was shortened by 3 bases and J by 0 bases, with 16 bases between the two germline ends. This CDR3 is built from 16 residues. The CDR3 nucleotides are TGTGCCAGCAGCTCATACCGGGACCGGAGCTCCTACGAGCAGTACTTC. This encodes CASSSYRDRSSYEQYF.

The genes are TRBV10-3 and TRBJ2-5, with 8 nucleotides matching TRBD2. CDR1 and CDR2 from the germline V gene are ENHRY and SYGVKD. The CDR3 runs 15 residues. Germline trimming cut 0 bases from V and 4 bases from J; bases unmatched to any gene: 4. CDR3 protein: CAISESRLALETQYF. Written as DNA, the CDR3 is TGTGCCATCAGTGAGTCCCGACTAGCGTTAGAGACCCAGTACTTC.

The chain carries TRBV19 and TRBJ2-1, with D possibly being TRBD1 (5 bases). The CDR3 sequence is 16 residues long. V was pared by 3 bases and J by 7 bases, with 19 bases between. Germline CDR1 reads LNHDA; CDR2 reads SQIVND (reference sequence). As DNA, the CDR3 is TGTGCCAGTAGTATTCCCACAGGCCCAGATTCGAATGAGCAGTTCTTC. Amino acid sequence: CASSIPTGPDSNEQFF.

Here the CDR3 DNA reads TGTGCCAGCAGTTACTCGAGCGGGAGATTCAGCGGGGAGCTGTTTTTT. Translated: CASSYSSGRFSGELFF. The rearrangement uses TRBV6-5 and TRBJ2-2, with TRBD2 identical over 8 bases. After removal of 0 bases from V and 7 bases from J, the junction contained 7 bases not matched to a gene. CDR1 is MNHEY and CDR2 is SVGAGI in the germline V gene. This CDR3 has 16 amino acids.

The chain uses TRBV7-6 and TRBJ2-7; D ambiguous. Trimming cost V 1 base and J 2 bases, with 21 bases left between them. CDR1 is SGHVS and CDR2 is FNYEAQ in the germline V gene. This CDR3 is built from 18 residues. The DNA for the CDR3 is TGTGCCAGCAGCTTAGATTCTATGGGAAGCCCCAACCCCTACGAGCAGTACTTC. This translates into CASSLDSMGSPNPYEQYF.

This chain connects TRBV4-1 to TRBJ1-5; possible D gene TRBD1, 5 bases. Germline CDR1 MGHRA, CDR2 YSYEKL. CDR3 size: 16 residues. The V and J ends lost 4 bases and 2 bases respectively, with 15 bases between them. The CDR3 protein is CASSLGVGVGNQPQHF. In DNA, the CDR3 is TGCGCCAGCAGCCTTGGGGTGGGGGTAGGCAATCAGCCCCAGCATTTT.

The chain carries TRBV11-2 and TRBJ2-7; 10 nucleotides agree with TRBD1. CDR1 is SGHAT and CDR2 is FQNNGV in the germline V gene. This CDR3 has 16 amino acids. V gave up 5 bases and J gave up 2 bases; unmatched junction bases: 9. For the CDR3, the DNA is TGTGCCAGCAGCCCGCCCGGGACAGGGGTCCCCTACGAGCAGTACTTC. This gives the protein CASSPPGTGVPYEQYF.

This clone was recorded only once. The gene calls are TRBV29-1 and TRBJ2-1; D unclear. CDR3 size: 15 residues. The germline gives CDR1 SQVTM, CDR2 ANQGSEA. The V end lost 3 bases, the J end lost 0 bases, and 12 bases lay between the germline ends. The CDR3: CSVEGQANSYNEQFF. Written as DNA, the CDR3 is TGCAGCGTTGAGGGTCAGGCCAACTCCTACAATGAGCAGTTCTTC.

The CDR3 sequence is CSVGGQRGSYEQYF. CDR3 in DNA: TGCAGCGTGGGTGGACAACGAGGGTCCTACGAGCAGTACTTC. The rearrangement joins TRBV29-1 to TRBJ2-7; the D call may be TRBD1 or TRBD2 (5 bases each). V lost 6 bases and J 1 base, leaving 16 bases between the germline ends. This CDR3 is 14 amino acids long. Per germline, CDR1 SQVTM and CDR2 ANQGSEA.

The chain joins TRBV15 to TRBJ2-3; D remains ambiguous. Trimming pared 5 bases from V and 0 bases from J, leaving 12 bases between. The CDR3 contains 15 residues. Germline V gives CDR1 LNHNV, CDR2 YYDKDF (reference sequence). The CDR3 DNA is TGTGCCACCAGCCATGACGGACCTAGCACAGATACGCAGTATTTT. Translating gives CATSHDGPSTDTQYF. The full variable domain, completed using reference TRBV15 and TRBJ2-3, is DAMVIQNPRYQVTQFGKPVTLSCSQTLNHNVMYWYQQKSSQAPKLLFHYYDKDFNNEADTPDNFQSRRPNTSFCFLDIRSPGLGDTAMYLCATSHDGPSTDTQYFGPGTRLTVL.

The V call is TRBV7-9, the J call TRBJ2-7; a possible D gene is TRBD2 (6 bases). V was trimmed by 4 bases and J by 6 bases, leaving 10 bases between them. The V gene's germline CDR1 is SEHNR and CDR2 FQNEAQ (reference sequence). This CDR3 region has 12 residues. The CDR3 nucleotides are TGTGCCAGCAGCTCCCTAGCGATCGAGCAGTACTTC. This translates into CASSSLAIEQYF.

This chain connects TRBV5-6 to TRBJ1-3; 9 nucleotides line up with TRBD1. Germline CDR1 and CDR2: SGHDT and YYEEEE. V was clipped by 7 bases and J by 4 bases; unmatched bases: 21. CDR3 length: 19 amino acids. CDR3 bases: TGTGCCAGCGGATACGAAAGGACAGGGGACTCCGAGCCCGGAAACACCATATATTTT. Translating it yields CASGYERTGDSEPGNTIYF.

This clone appeared once. The rearrangement joins TRBV4-1 to TRBJ2-3; TRBD1 aligns across 12 bases. Trimming removed 3 bases from V and 4 bases from J; junction bases left unmatched: 5. Germline V gives CDR1 MGHRA, CDR2 YSYEKL. This CDR3 comprises 16 residues. The CDR3 DNA reads TGCGCCAGCAGCCAGGTCGGGACAGGGGGCTCAGATACGCAGTATTTT. Residues: CASSQVGTGGSDTQYF.

The genes are TRBV4-1 and TRBJ2-3; D ambiguous. The CDR3 extends over 13 amino acids. The germline gives CDR1 MGHRA, CDR2 YSYEKL. The V end lost 3 bases, the J end lost 4 bases, and 8 bases lay between the germline ends. CDR3 coding DNA: TGCGCCAGCAGCCAGATACTCTCAGATACGCAGTATTTT. Translated: CASSQILSDTQYF.

In this sample, this clone turned up a few times. This chain connects TRBV30 to TRBJ2-7; 9 bases are a match to TRBD1. CDR1 is GTSNPN, CDR2 SVGIG, per germline (reference sequence). The CDR3 runs to 15 residues. With 0 bases clipped from V and 5 bases from J, the junction kept 8 bases outside the gene matches. In DNA, the CDR3 is TGTGCCTGGAGTGTGGGACAGGGCTGGGGTCACGAGCAGTACTTC. Translated, it gives CAWSVGQGWGHEQYF. The full variable domain, in which reference TRBV30 and TRBJ2-7 provide the parts outside the CDR3, is SQTIHQWPATLVQPVGSPLSLECTVEGTSNPNLYWYRQAAGRGLQLLFYSVGIGQISSEVPQNLSASRPQDRQFILSSKKLLLSDSGFYLCAWSVGQGWGHEQYFGPGTRLTVT.